What follows is one T cell receptor beta chain and its context. The target antigen is unknown. The CDR3 is 17 residues long. V lost 3 bases to trimming and J lost 5 bases; unmatched junction nucleotides: 10. The germline V gene has CDR1 MNHEY and CDR2 SMNVEV (reference sequence). The data are from a study of cytomegalovirus exposure and HLA in healthy donors. With 60 Vbeta and 13 Jbeta primers, the PCR was carried out. Sequenced by immunoSEQ multiplex PCR; TCRdb stores in-frame clones only, minus some. This table holds 110,000 to 150,000 clones, approximately 78% found once. Regarding the study as a whole: Within the data, a cluster of highly shared sequence variants was likely a sequencing artifact. Researchers reported that a few CMV-associated chains were confirmed in vitro as CMV antigen-specific.

Sequenced: PBMCs. This TCR was sampled from a woman younger than 30 in good health and CMV-seropositive. This sequence joins TRBV27 and TRBJ1-2; 12 bases match TRBD1. Written as DNA, the CDR3 is TGTGCCAGCAGTTTCGTCCCGGGACAGGGGGCCGGGTATGGCTACACCTTC. This gives the protein CASSFVPGQGAGYGYTF.